This entry is about one T cell receptor beta chain. Its specificity is not known. The sample belongs to a study of glioma-infiltrating T cells. Amplification of TCR alpha and beta CDR3 regions from RNA used iRepertoire nested multiplex PCR. TCRdb fed the multiplex PCR reads into MiXCR, producing one record per CDR3 protein. The table lists approximately 400,000 distinct CDR3 sequences, roughly two fifths of them singletons, with around 12% in the top ten. Trimming stripped 1 base from V and 1 base from J, with 11 bases between. The CDR3 has 15 residues. Germline V lookup: CDR1 SGHRS, CDR2 YFSETQ. Study results and caveats: Shared blood CDR3 signature motifs marked patients with low tissue-blood divergence. Tissue and blood shared very few CDR3 sequences. Gliomas, especially low-grade, showed above-expected tissue-blood divergence; non-neoplastic patients showed below.

Sequencing was done on a sample of glioma tissue, nonneoplastic brain tissue, or PBMCs (not recorded which). The TCR originated in a human donor with low-grade glioma or glioblastoma, undergoing nonglioma brain surgery, or in good health (not recorded which). This chain joins TRBV5-1 and TRBJ1-1; maybe TRBD1 (6 bases). CDR3 DNA sequence: TGCGCCAGCAGCTTGATCAGGACAGAGAACACTGAAGCTTTCTTT. It translates to CASSLIRTENTEAFF.